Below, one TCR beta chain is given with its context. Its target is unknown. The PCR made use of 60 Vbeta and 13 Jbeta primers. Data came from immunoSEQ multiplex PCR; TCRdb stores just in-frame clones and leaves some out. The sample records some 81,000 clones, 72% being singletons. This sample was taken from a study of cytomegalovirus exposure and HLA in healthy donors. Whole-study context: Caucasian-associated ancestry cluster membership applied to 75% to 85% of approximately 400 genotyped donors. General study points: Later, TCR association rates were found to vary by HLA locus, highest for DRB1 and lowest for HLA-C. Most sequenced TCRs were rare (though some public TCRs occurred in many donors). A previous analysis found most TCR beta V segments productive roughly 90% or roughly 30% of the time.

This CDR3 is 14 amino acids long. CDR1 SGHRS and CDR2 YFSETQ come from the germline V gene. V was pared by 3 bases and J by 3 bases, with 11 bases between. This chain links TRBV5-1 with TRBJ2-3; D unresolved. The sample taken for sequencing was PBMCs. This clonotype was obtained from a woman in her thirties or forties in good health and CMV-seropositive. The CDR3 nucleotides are TGCGCCAGCAGCTCGGCTACAGTAACAGATACGCAGTATTTT. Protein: CASSSATVTDTQYF.